This T cell receptor beta chain was documented in a study of beta chain features in type 1 diabetes. Study-wide results and limits: Naive, central memory and Treg TCRB repertoires seemed to resemble each other more closely in patients than they did in healthy donors. Within each of all four CD4+ subsets, Type 1 diabetes patients had TCRB CDR3s that were moderately but significantly shorter.

Comment on this clone: Its antigen remains unknown.

Trimming cost V 4 bases and J 3 bases; bases outside gene matches: 5. The CDR3 runs 14 residues. Per germline, CDR1 LGHNA and CDR2 YNFKEQ. cDNA synthesis used the whole RNA isolate, giving expressed TCRB sequences. This table comes from immunoSEQ multiplex PCR, and its TCRdb copy is limited to in-frame clones, with some not included. The sample yields fewer than 300,000 clones, about a fifth seen once. This receptor was taken from a woman in her forties with type 1 diabetes. This sequence joins TRBV4-2 and TRBJ2-7; 8 nucleotides agree with TRBD2. The sequencing sample was made of naive CD4+ T cells from blood. CDR3 amino acids: CASSLEREYYEQYF. The CDR3 DNA follows: TGTGCCAGCAGCCTGGAGCGGGAGTACTACGAGCAGTACTTC.